This paragraph covers one T cell receptor beta chain sequence. TCRdb keeps only in-frame clones here, not all; method: immunoSEQ multiplex PCR. The repertoire has about 120,000 clones, over 75% of them found once; the top ten carry over 6%. The source of the sample is a study of cytomegalovirus exposure and HLA in healthy donors. Germline CDR1 is SGDLS and CDR2 is YYNGEE. CDR3 size: 16 residues. V shed 1 base and J 9 bases; nucleotides not matched to a gene: 13. The sequenced material came from PBMCs. The sequence was collected from a woman under 30 in good health and CMV-seropositive. The rearrangement uses TRBV9 and TRBJ2-1; TRBD2 matches at 7 bases. The CDR3 protein is CASSVRMTGGIFEQFF. The CDR3 DNA reads TGTGCCAGCAGCGTACGTATGACGGGAGGCATTTTTGAGCAGTTCTTC.